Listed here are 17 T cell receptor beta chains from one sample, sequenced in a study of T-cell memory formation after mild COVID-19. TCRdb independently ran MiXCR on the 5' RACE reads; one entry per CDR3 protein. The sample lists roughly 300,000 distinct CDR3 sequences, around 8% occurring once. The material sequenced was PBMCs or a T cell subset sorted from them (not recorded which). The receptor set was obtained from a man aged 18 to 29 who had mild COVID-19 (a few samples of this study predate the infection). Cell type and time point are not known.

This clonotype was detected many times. CDR3 sequence reads: CASSPGNGEQYF. The CDR3 DNA follows: TGTGCCAGCTCACCAGGGAACGGCGAGCAGTACTTC. The chain employs TRBV18 and TRBJ2-7; no clear D. Germline loops: CDR1 KGHSH, CDR2 LQKENI. The V end lost 2 bases, the J end lost 6 bases, and 8 bases lay between the germline ends. There are 12 residues in the CDR3.

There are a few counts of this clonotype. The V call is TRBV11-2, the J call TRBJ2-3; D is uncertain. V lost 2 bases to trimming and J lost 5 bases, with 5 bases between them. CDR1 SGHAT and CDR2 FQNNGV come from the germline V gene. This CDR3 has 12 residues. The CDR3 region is CASSLSRDTQYF. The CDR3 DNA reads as TGTGCCAGCAGCTTATCCCGAGATACGCAGTATTTT. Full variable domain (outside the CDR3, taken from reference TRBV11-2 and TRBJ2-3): EAGVAQSPRYKIIEKRQSVAFWCNPISGHATLYWYQQILGQGPKLLIQFQNNGVVDDSQLPKDRFSAERLKGVDSTLKIQPAKLEDSAVYLCASSLSRDTQYFGPGTRLTVL.

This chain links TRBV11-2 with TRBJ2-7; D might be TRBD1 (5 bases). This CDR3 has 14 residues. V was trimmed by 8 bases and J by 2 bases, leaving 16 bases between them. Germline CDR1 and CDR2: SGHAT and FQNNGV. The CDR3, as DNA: TGTGCCAGCCGGCCCGCGGACACGACCTACGAGCAGTACGTC. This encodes CASRPADTTYEQYV.

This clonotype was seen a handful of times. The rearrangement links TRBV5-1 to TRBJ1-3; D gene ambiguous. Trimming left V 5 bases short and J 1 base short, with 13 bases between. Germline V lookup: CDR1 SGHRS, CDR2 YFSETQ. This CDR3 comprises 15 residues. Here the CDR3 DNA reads TGCGCCAGCAGGGACGGGTCCACATCTGGAAACACCATATATTTT. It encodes CASRDGSTSGNTIYF.

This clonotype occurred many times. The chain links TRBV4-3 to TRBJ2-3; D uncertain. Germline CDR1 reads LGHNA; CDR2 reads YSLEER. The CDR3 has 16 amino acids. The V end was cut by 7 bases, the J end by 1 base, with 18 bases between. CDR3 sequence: CASTPTHFSGTDTQYF. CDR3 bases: TGCGCCAGCACCCCTACCCACTTCTCGGGCACAGATACGCAGTATTTT.

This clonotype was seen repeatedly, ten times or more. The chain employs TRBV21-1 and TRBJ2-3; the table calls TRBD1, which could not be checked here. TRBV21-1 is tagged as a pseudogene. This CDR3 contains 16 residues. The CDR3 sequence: CASSDRGTGGPDTQYF. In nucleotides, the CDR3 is TGTGCCAGCAGCGACCGAGGGACAGGGGGTCCAGATACGCAGTATTTT.

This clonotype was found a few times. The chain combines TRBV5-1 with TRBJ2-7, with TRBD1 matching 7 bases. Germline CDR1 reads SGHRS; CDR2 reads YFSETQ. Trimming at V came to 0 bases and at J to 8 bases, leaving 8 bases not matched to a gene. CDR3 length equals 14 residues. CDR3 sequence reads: CASSLATTGWQQYF. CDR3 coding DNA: TGCGCCAGCAGCTTGGCGACGACAGGGTGGCAGCAGTACTTC.

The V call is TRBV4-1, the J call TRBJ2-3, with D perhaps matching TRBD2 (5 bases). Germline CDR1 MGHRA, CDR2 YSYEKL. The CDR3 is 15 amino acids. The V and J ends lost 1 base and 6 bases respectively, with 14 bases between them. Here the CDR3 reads CASSQVIPGVDTQYF. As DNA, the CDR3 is TGCGCCAGCAGCCAAGTGATACCCGGGGTGGATACGCAGTATTTT.

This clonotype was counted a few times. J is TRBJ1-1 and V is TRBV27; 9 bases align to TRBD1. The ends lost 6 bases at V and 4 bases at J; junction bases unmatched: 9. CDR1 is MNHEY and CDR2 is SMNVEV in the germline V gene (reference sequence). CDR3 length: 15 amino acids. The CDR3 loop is CASRIAGTGFTEAFF. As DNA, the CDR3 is TGTGCCAGCAGGATTGCCGGGACAGGGTTCACTGAAGCTTTCTTT.

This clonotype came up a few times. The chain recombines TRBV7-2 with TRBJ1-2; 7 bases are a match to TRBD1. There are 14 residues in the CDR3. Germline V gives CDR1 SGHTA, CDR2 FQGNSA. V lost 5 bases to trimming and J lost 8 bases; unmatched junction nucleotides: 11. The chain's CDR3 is CASSPPDRVRGYTF. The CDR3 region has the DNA TGTGCCAGCAGCCCACCCGACAGGGTACGGGGCTACACCTTC.

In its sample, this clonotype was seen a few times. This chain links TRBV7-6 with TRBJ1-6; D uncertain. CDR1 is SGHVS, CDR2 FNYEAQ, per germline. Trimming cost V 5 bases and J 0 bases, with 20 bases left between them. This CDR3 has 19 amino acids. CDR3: CASSRMLGTSSSYNSPLHF. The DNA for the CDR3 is TGTGCCAGCAGCCGAATGTTGGGCACCTCGAGCTCCTATAATTCACCCCTCCACTTT.

The CDR3 sequence is CASSQGPFQKLFF. The DNA for the CDR3 is TGTGCCAGCAGCCAAGGTCCGTTTCAAAAACTGTTTTTT. The gene calls are TRBV3-1 and TRBJ1-4; D is uncertain. Germline CDR1 reads LGHDT; CDR2 reads YNNKEL (reference sequence). V was pared by 1 base and J by 9 bases, with 9 bases between. The CDR3 runs to 13 residues.

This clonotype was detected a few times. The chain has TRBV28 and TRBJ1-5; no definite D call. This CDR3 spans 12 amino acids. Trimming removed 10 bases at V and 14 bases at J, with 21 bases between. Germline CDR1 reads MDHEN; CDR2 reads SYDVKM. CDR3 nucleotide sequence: TGTGCCACTCATTCCCCCTATAAGGCAAAGCATTTT. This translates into CATHSPYKAKHF.

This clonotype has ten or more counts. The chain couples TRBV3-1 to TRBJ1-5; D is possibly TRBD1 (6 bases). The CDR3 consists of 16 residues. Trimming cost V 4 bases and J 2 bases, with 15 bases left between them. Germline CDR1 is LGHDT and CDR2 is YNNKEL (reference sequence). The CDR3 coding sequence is TGTGCCAGCAGCCCTCGGGGGGGCTTGGGCAATCAGCCCCAGCATTTT. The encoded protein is CASSPRGGLGNQPQHF.

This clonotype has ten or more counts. The CDR3 sequence: CASSQEVPGPAYEQYF. The DNA for the CDR3 is TGCGCCAGCAGCCAAGAGGTACCAGGGCCGGCCTACGAGCAGTACTTC. This sequence joins TRBV4-3 and TRBJ2-7; D perhaps matches TRBD1 (5 bases). The CDR3 length is 16 residues. V lost 0 bases and J lost 2, with 14 bases in between. Germline values: CDR1 LGHNA, CDR2 YSLEER.

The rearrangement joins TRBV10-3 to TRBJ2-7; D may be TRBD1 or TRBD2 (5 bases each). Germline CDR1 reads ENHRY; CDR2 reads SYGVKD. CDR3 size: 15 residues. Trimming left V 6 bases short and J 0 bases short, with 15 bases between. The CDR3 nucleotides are TGTGCCATCAGGGGGGACCTATTAAACTCCTACGAGCAGTACTTC. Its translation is CAIRGDLLNSYEQYF.

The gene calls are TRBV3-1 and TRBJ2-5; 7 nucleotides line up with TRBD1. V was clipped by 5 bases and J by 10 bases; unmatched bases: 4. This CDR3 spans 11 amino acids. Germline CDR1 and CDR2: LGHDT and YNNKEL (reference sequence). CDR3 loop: CASSTQGNQYF. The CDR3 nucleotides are TGTGCCAGCAGCACACAGGGGAACCAGTACTTC.